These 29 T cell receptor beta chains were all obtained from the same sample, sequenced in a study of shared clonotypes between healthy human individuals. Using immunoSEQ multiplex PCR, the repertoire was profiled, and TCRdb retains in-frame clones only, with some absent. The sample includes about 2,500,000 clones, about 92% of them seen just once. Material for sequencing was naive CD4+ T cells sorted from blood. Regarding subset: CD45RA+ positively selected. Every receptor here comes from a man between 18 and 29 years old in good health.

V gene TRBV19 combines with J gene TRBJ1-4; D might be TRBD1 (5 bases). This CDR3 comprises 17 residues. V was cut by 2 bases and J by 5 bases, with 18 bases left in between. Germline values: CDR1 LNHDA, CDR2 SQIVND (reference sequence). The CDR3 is CASSITPVGGRNEKLFF. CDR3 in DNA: TGTGCCAGTAGTATAACCCCAGTTGGGGGAAGGAATGAAAAACTGTTTTTT.

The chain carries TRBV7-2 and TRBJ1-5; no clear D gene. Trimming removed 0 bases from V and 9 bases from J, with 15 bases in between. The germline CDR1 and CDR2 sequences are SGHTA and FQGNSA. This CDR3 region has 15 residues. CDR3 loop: CASSLAIEGITPQHF. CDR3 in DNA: TGTGCCAGCAGCTTAGCGATTGAGGGAATCACGCCCCAGCATTTT.

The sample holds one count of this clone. The CDR3 reads CASSHEGQGGQPQHF. In DNA form, the CDR3 reads TGTGCCAGCAGCCACGAAGGACAGGGAGGTCAGCCCCAGCATTTT. The V gene is TRBV2, the J gene TRBJ1-5; TRBD1 matches 8 bases. Trimming cost V 6 bases and J 6 bases; bases outside gene matches: 10. The V gene's germline CDR1 is SNHLY and CDR2 FYNNEI. This CDR3 has 15 residues.

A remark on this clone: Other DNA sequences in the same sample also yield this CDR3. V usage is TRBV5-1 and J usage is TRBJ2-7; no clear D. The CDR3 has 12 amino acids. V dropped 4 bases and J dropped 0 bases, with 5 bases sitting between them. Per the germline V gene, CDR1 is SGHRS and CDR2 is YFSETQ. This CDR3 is CASSPDSYEQYF. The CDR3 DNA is TGCGCCAGCAGCCCGGACTCCTACGAGCAGTACTTC.

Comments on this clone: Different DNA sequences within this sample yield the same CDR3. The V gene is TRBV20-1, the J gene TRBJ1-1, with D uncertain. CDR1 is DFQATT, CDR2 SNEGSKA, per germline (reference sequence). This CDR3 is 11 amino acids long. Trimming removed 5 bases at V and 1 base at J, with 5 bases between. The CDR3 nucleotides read TGCAGTGCTCGCCGGAACACTGAAGCTTTCTTT. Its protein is CSARRNTEAFF.

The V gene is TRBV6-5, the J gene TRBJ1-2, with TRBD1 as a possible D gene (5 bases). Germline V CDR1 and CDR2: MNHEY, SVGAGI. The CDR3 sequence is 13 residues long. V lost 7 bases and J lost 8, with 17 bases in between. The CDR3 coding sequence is TGTGCCAGCACTTCTTCAGGGTTTGGGGGCTACACCTTC. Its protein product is CASTSSGFGGYTF.

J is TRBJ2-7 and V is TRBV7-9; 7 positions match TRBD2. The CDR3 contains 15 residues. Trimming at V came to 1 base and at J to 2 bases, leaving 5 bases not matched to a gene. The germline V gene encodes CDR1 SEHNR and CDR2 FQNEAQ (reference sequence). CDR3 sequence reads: CASSLGTSVPYEQYF. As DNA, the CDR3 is TGTGCCAGCAGCTTAGGGACTAGTGTCCCCTACGAGCAGTACTTC.

The DNA for the CDR3 is TGTGCCAGCAGACGACTAGCGGCGAACACCGGGGAGCTGTTTTTT. Amino acids: CASRRLAANTGELFF. This chain joins TRBV6-5 and TRBJ2-2; 9 bases map to TRBD2. Germline V gene lookup returns CDR1 MNHEY and CDR2 SVGAGI. There are 15 residues in the CDR3. V shed 6 bases, J shed 0 bases, and the junction held 2 bases outside the gene matches.

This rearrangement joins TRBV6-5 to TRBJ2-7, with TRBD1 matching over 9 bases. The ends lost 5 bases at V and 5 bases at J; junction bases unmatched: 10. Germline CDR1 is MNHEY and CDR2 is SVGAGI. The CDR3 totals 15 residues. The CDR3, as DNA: TGTGCCAGCAGTAAACAACAGACAGGGGGGGACGAGCAGTACTTC. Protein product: CASSKQQTGGDEQYF.

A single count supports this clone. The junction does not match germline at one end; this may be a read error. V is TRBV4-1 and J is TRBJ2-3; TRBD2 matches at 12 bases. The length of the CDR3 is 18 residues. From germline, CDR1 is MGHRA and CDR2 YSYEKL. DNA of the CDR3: TGCGCCAGCAGGCAAGGACTAGCGGGGCGTTCGGGCACAGATACGCAGTATTTT. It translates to CASRQGLAGRSGTDTQYF.

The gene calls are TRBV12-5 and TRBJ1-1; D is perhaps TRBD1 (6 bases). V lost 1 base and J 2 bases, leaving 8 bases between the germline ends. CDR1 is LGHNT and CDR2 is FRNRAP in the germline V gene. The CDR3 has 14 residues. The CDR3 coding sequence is TGTGCTAGTGGTTTGGCGGACAGAAACACTGAAGCTTTCTTT. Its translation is CASGLADRNTEAFF.

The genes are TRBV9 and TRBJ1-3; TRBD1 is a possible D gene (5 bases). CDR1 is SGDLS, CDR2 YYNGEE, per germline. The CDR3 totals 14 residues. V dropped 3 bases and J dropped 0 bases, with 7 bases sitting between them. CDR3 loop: CASSGQNSGNTIYF. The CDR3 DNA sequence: TGTGCCAGCAGCGGACAGAACTCTGGAAACACCATATATTTT.

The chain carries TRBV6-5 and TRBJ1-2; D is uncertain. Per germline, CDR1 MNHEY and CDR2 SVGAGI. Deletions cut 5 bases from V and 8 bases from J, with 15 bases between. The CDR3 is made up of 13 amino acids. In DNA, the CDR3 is TGTGCCAGCAGTCCCGACCTAGCGAACGGCTACACCTTC. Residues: CASSPDLANGYTF.

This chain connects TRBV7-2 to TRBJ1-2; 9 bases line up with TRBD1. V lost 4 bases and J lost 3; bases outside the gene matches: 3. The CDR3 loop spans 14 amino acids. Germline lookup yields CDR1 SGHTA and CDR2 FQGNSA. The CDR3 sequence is CASSSGTGHYGYTF. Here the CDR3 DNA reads TGTGCCAGCAGCTCCGGGACAGGGCACTATGGCTACACCTTC.

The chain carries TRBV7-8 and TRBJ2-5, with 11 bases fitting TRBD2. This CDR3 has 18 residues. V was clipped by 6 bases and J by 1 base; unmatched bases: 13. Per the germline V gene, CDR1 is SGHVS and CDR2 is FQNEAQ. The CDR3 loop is CASRRLAGPYGAQETQYF. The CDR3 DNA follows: TGTGCCAGCAGACGACTAGCGGGACCTTATGGGGCCCAAGAGACCCAGTACTTC.

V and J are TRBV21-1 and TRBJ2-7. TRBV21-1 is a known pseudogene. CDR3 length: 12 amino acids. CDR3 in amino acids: CATIGTYYEQYF. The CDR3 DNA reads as TGTGCCACCATAGGGACCTACTACGAGCAGTACTTC.

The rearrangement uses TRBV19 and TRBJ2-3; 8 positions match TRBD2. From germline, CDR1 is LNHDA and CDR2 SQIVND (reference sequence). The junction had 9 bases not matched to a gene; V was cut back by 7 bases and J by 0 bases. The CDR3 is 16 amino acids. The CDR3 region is CASTVGASGSTDTQYF. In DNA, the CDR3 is TGTGCCAGTACCGTGGGGGCTAGCGGGAGCACAGATACGCAGTATTTT.

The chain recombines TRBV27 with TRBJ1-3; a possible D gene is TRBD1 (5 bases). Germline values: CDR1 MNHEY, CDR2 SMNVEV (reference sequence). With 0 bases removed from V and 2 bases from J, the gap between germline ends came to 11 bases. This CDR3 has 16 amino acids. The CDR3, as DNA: TGTGCCAGCAGTTTATCATCAGGGAACACTGGAAACACCATATATTTT. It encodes CASSLSSGNTGNTIYF.

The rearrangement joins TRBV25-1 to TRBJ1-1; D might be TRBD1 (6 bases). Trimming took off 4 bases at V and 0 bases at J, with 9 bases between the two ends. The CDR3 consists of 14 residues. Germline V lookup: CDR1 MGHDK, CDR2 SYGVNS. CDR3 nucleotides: TGTGCCAGCAGTGTGGGGGACATGAACACTGAAGCTTTCTTT. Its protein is CASSVGDMNTEAFF.

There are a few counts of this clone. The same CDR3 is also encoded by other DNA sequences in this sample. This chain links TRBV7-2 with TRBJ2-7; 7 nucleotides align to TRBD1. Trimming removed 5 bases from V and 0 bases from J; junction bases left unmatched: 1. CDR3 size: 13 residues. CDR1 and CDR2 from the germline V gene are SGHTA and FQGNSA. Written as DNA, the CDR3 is TGTGCCAGCAGCCGGGACAGCTCCTACGAGCAGTACTTC. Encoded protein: CASSRDSSYEQYF.

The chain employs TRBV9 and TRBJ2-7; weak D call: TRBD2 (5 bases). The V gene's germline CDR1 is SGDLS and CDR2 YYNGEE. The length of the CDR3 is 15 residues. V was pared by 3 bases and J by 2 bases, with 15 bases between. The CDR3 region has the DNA TGTGCCAGCAGCGCTGCAGTGGGGAGAACCTACGAGCAGTACTTC. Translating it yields CASSAAVGRTYEQYF.

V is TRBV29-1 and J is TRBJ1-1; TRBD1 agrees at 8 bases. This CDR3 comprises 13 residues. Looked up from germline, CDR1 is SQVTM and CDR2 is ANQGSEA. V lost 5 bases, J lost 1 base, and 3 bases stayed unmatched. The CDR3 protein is CSVRQGKNTEAFF. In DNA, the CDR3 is TGCAGCGTTAGACAGGGGAAGAACACTGAAGCTTTCTTT. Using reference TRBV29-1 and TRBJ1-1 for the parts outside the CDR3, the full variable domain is SAVISQKPSRDICQRGTSLTIQCQVDSQVTMMFWYRQQPGQSLTLIATANQGSEATYESGFVIDKFPISRPNLTFSTLTVSNMSPEDSSIYLCSVRQGKNTEAFFGQGTRLTVV.

CDR3 sequence reads: CAIRAGTEYTEAFF. The CDR3 DNA is TGTGCCATCAGGGCCGGGACGGAATACACTGAAGCTTTCTTT. This rearrangement joins TRBV10-3 to TRBJ1-1; possibly TRBD1 for D (5 bases). This CDR3 comprises 14 residues. V was pared by 6 bases and J by 3 bases, with 14 bases between. CDR1 is ENHRY and CDR2 is SYGVKD in the germline V gene.

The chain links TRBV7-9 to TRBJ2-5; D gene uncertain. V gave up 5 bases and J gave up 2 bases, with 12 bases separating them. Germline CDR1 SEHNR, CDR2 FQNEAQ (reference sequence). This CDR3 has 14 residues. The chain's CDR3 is CASSARALQETQYF. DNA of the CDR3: TGTGCCAGCAGCGCCCGGGCCCTTCAAGAGACCCAGTACTTC.

Here the CDR3 DNA reads TGTGCCAGCAGCCAAGGGGCTAGCGGAACGTCGACCTCCTACGAGCAGTACTTC. Protein: CASSQGASGTSTSYEQYF. V gene TRBV4-2 combines with J gene TRBJ2-7, with 7 nucleotides matching TRBD2. Trimming at V came to 1 base and at J to 0 bases, leaving 12 bases not matched to a gene. The CDR3 contains 18 residues. Germline V gene lookup returns CDR1 LGHNA and CDR2 YNFKEQ.

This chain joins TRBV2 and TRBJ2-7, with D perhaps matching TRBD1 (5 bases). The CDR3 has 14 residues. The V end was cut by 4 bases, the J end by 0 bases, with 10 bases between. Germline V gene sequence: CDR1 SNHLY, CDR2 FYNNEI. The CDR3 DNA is TGTGCCAGCAGTGGCCAGGGCAACTCCTACGAGCAGTACTTC. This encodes CASSGQGNSYEQYF. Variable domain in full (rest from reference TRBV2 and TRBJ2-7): EPEVTQTPSHQVTQMGQEVILRCVPISNHLYFYWYRQILGQKVEFLVSFYNNEISEKSEIFDDQFSVERPDGSNFTLKIRSTKLEDSAMYFCASSGQGNSYEQYFGPGTRLTVT.

CDR3 sequence: CASSEKGLAGGRADTQYF. CDR3 nucleotides: TGTGCCAGCAGTGAAAAGGGTCTAGCGGGGGGGCGGGCAGATACGCAGTATTTT. The rearrangement joins TRBV6-1 to TRBJ2-3; 12 bases are a match to TRBD2. This CDR3 is built from 18 residues. After removal of 2 bases from V and 4 bases from J, the junction contained 10 bases not matched to a gene. Germline assignment: CDR1 MNHNS and CDR2 SASEGT.

Here the CDR3 DNA reads TGCGCCAGCAGCTTGGACCCCGGGACGGATGGCTACACCTTC. Its protein product is CASSLDPGTDGYTF. This chain links TRBV5-1 with TRBJ1-2; TRBD1 might be the D (5 bases). Germline loops: CDR1 SGHRS, CDR2 YFSETQ. Trimming pared 0 bases from V and 6 bases from J, leaving 12 bases between. This CDR3 contains 14 residues.

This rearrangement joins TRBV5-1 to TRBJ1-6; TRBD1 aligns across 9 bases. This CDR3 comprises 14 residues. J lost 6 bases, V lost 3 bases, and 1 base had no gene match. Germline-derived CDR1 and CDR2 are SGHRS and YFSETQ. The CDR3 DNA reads TGCGCCAGCAGCTCACAGGGGGCTAATTCACCCCTCCACTTT. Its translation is CASSSQGANSPLHF.